These 26 T cell receptor beta chains were sequenced from one sample in a study of shared clonotypes between healthy human individuals. The method was immunoSEQ multiplex PCR; TCRdb's version includes in-frame clones alone and lacks a portion of them. The sample lists 500,000 to 550,000 clones, around 95% seen once, with about 0.06% in the top ten. Sequencing input: naive CD4+ T cells sorted from blood. Subset reported: CD45RA+ positively selected. The source is a woman aged 30 to 39 in good health.

The J gene is TRBJ2-1, the V gene TRBV30; D unclear. The germline V and J ends were trimmed by 1 base and 7 bases, with 11 bases remaining between them. Germline V gives CDR1 GTSNPN, CDR2 SVGIG (reference sequence). The CDR3 extends over 13 amino acids. The CDR3 loop is CAWSARHWNEQFF. The CDR3 nucleotides read TGTGCCTGGAGTGCTCGCCACTGGAATGAGCAGTTCTTC.

The chain combines TRBV5-4 with TRBJ2-1; 7 bases map to TRBD1. CDR1 and CDR2 (germline): SGHNT, YYREEE (reference sequence). J was trimmed by 7 bases and V by 4 bases; bases with no gene match: 11. CDR3 length equals 15 residues. CDR3 bases: TGTGCCAGCAGCCCCCGCGTCGGACAGGCGAATGAGCAGTTCTTC. Its translation is CASSPRVGQANEQFF.

The chain couples TRBV15 to TRBJ1-5; 9 nucleotides align to TRBD1. After removal of 3 bases from V and 2 bases from J, the junction contained 14 bases not matched to a gene. The germline V gene encodes CDR1 LNHNV and CDR2 YYDKDF (reference sequence). The CDR3 runs to 19 residues. CDR3: CATSRSYTGTGIGNQPQHF. As DNA, the CDR3 is TGTGCCACCAGCAGGTCCTATACCGGGACAGGGATCGGCAATCAGCCCCAGCATTTT.

This chain uses TRBV11-1 with TRBJ1-4, with unresolved D. This CDR3 region has 14 residues. In germline, CDR1 is SGHAT, CDR2 FQDESV (reference sequence). V was trimmed by 5 bases and J by 7 bases, leaving 14 bases between them. Here the CDR3 reads CASSPQRGVEKLFF. The CDR3, as DNA: TGTGCCAGCAGCCCACAGCGAGGAGTTGAAAAACTGTTTTTT.

This chain joins TRBV5-1 and TRBJ2-2; TRBD1 or TRBD2 may be the D gene (5 bases each). V was shortened by 5 bases and J by 1 base, with 12 bases between the two germline ends. This CDR3 is 15 amino acids long. Germline CDR1 is SGHRS and CDR2 is YFSETQ. The CDR3 DNA reads as TGCGCCAGCAGAAGCAGGGAGTTGAACACCGGGGAGCTGTTTTTT. It codes for CASRSRELNTGELFF.

The chain carries TRBV14 and TRBJ2-2; D unclear. This CDR3 spans 11 amino acids. From germline, CDR1 is SGHDN and CDR2 FVKESK. V lost 5 bases and J lost 5, with 3 bases in between. The CDR3: CASSRTGELFF. The CDR3 DNA reads TGTGCCAGCAGCAGAACCGGGGAGCTGTTTTTT.

J is TRBJ2-7 and V is TRBV2; D is ambiguous. The CDR3 extends over 14 amino acids. V was clipped by 7 bases and J by 4 bases, with 17 bases between them. Germline CDR1 and CDR2: SNHLY and FYNNEI. The CDR3: CASTKEPNLYEQYF. In nucleotides, the CDR3 is TGTGCCAGCACGAAGGAACCGAACTTATACGAGCAGTACTTC.

The chain has TRBV25-1 and TRBJ1-1, with D possibly matching TRBD1 (5 bases). The CDR3 loop spans 15 amino acids. V was pared by 2 bases and J by 3 bases, with 13 bases between. CDR1 and CDR2 (germline): MGHDK, SYGVNS. The CDR3 loop is CASSEMGRADTEAFF. For the CDR3, the DNA is TGTGCCAGCAGTGAAATGGGCAGGGCCGACACTGAAGCTTTCTTT.

V and J are TRBV2 and TRBJ1-5; D unresolved. V shed 3 bases and J shed 3 bases, with 21 bases lying between them. This CDR3 is 18 amino acids long. Germline values: CDR1 SNHLY, CDR2 FYNNEI. CDR3 bases: TGTGCCAGCAGTGATCCCCGTAGGGCAGGCAGTGACAATCAGCCCCAGCATTTT. Protein: CASSDPRRAGSDNQPQHF.

The genes are TRBV18 and TRBJ2-5; TRBD2 agrees at 13 bases. The germline V gene has CDR1 KGHSH and CDR2 LQKENI. This CDR3 is built from 16 residues. The ends lost 3 bases at V and 3 bases at J; junction bases unmatched: 4. In nucleotides, the CDR3 is TGTGCCAGCTCACCCGTCGGGACTAGCGGGAAAGAGACCCAGTACTTC. It specifies CASSPVGTSGKETQYF. Looking up the rest from reference TRBV18 and TRBJ2-5 gives the full variable domain: NAGVMQNPRHLVRRRGQEARLRCSPMKGHSHVYWYRQLPEEGLKFMVYLQKENIIDESGMPKERFSAEFPKEGPSILRIQQVVRGDSAAYFCASSPVGTSGKETQYFGPGTRLLVL.

This chain uses TRBV27 with TRBJ2-7; 8 nucleotides line up with TRBD1. The CDR3 is made up of 14 amino acids. Germline values: CDR1 MNHEY, CDR2 SMNVEV (reference sequence). With V trimmed by 4 bases and J by 4 bases, 6 bases remained unmatched. DNA of the CDR3: TGTGCCAGCAGTTATCGGACAGGGAGGTACGAGCAGTACTTC. Its translation: CASSYRTGRYEQYF.

The chain carries TRBV5-6 and TRBJ2-3, with 10 nucleotides matching TRBD1. Germline assignment: CDR1 SGHDT and CDR2 YYEEEE. This CDR3 contains 16 residues. V gave up 2 bases and J gave up 2 bases; unmatched junction bases: 5. CDR3 amino acids: CASSFHGTGVTDTQYF. CDR3 nucleotide sequence: TGTGCCAGCAGCTTCCACGGGACAGGGGTCACAGATACGCAGTATTTT.

This clone has just a few counts. The chain couples TRBV6-1 to TRBJ2-7; D unclear. This CDR3 comprises 11 residues. Trimming stripped 6 bases from V and 2 bases from J, with 5 bases between. Germline V CDR1 and CDR2: MNHNS, SASEGT. CDR3: CASRRAYEQYF. Written as DNA, the CDR3 is TGTGCCAGCAGAAGGGCCTACGAGCAGTACTTC.

V and J are TRBV27 and TRBJ2-5; no definite D call. CDR1 is MNHEY, CDR2 SMNVEV, per germline (reference sequence). The germline V and J ends were trimmed by 4 bases and 11 bases, with 11 bases remaining between them. The CDR3 loop spans 11 amino acids. CDR3 nucleotide sequence: TGTGCCAGCAGTTCTGGCGCGGCGCAGTACTTC. It encodes CASSSGAAQYF.

The chain combines TRBV18 with TRBJ2-1; D gene uncertain. This CDR3 contains 12 residues. CDR1 and CDR2 (germline): KGHSH, LQKENI. Trimming shortened V by 5 bases and J by 8 bases, and 10 bases separated the two germline ends. The CDR3 here is CASSSSLHEQFF. CDR3 in DNA: TGTGCCAGCTCATCTTCTTTACATGAGCAGTTCTTC.

V is TRBV29-1 and J is TRBJ2-3; D perhaps matches TRBD1 (6 bases). The V end was cut by 4 bases, the J end by 5 bases, with 10 bases between. Germline V lookup: CDR1 SQVTM, CDR2 ANQGSEA. This CDR3 contains 12 residues. The CDR3 protein is CSVAIQGDTQYF. The CDR3 DNA reads TGCAGCGTTGCAATACAGGGAGATACGCAGTATTTT.

The rearrangement uses TRBV5-1 and TRBJ1-4; D remains ambiguous. CDR1 is SGHRS and CDR2 is YFSETQ in the germline V gene. Trimming pared 2 bases from V and 0 bases from J, leaving 8 bases between. The CDR3 has 15 amino acids. CDR3 loop: CASSLTSATNEKLFF. The CDR3 DNA reads as TGCGCCAGCAGCTTAACCTCTGCAACTAATGAAAAACTGTTTTTT.

The V call is TRBV29-1, the J call TRBJ1-2; no clear D. CDR1 SQVTM and CDR2 ANQGSEA come from the germline V gene. Trimming took 7 bases from V and 7 from J, leaving 10 bases between them. The CDR3 has 10 residues. CDR3 residues: CSAERGGYTF. DNA of the CDR3: TGCAGCGCCGAGCGGGGTGGCTACACCTTC.

The gene calls are TRBV11-2 and TRBJ2-1; D is ambiguous. From germline, CDR1 is SGHAT and CDR2 FQNNGV. The CDR3 has 16 residues. Trimming stripped 6 bases from V and 2 bases from J, with 17 bases between. CDR3 nucleotide sequence: TGTGCCAGCAGAAAGTCTCGACTCAGACCCTACAATGAGCAGTTCTTC. Protein product: CASRKSRLRPYNEQFF.

The chain links TRBV15 to TRBJ2-5, with TRBD2 identical over 10 bases. This CDR3 has 16 residues. Per germline, CDR1 LNHNV and CDR2 YYDKDF (reference sequence). V lost 0 bases to trimming and J lost 11 bases; unmatched junction nucleotides: 12. CDR3 nucleotides: TGTGCCACCAGCAGAGATAGGGCTAGCGGGAGCCGGGTGCAGTACTTC. The encoded protein is CATSRDRASGSRVQYF.

V gene TRBV14 combines with J gene TRBJ2-7; unclear D gene. CDR1 and CDR2 (germline): SGHDN, FVKESK. Between the trimmed V and J ends, which lost 4 bases and 2 bases, there was a span of 12 bases. The CDR3 length is 14 residues. CDR3 in amino acids: CASSLAGVAYEQYF. The CDR3 DNA follows: TGTGCCAGCAGCCTAGCCGGTGTCGCCTACGAGCAGTACTTC.

The J gene is TRBJ1-1, the V gene TRBV19; 7 bases agree with TRBD1. The CDR3 has 14 amino acids. J lost 5 bases, V lost 7 bases, and 10 bases had no gene match. Germline lookup yields CDR1 LNHDA and CDR2 SQIVND (reference sequence). DNA for the CDR3: TGTGCCAGTACTAAACAGGGGTATGGGACTGAAGCTTTCTTT. Its translation: CASTKQGYGTEAFF.

The chain couples TRBV5-1 to TRBJ2-1; perhaps TRBD2 as D (6 bases). V was clipped by 2 bases and J by 3 bases, with 18 bases between them. This CDR3 contains 17 residues. Germline V gives CDR1 SGHRS, CDR2 YFSETQ. CDR3 sequence: CASSFSPGAPFYNEQFF. CDR3 bases: TGCGCCAGCAGCTTTTCTCCGGGAGCCCCCTTCTACAATGAGCAGTTCTTC.

The rearrangement joins TRBV4-1 to TRBJ2-5, with TRBD2 as a possible D gene (5 bases). Germline assignment: CDR1 MGHRA and CDR2 YSYEKL. CDR3 length: 12 residues. V lost 3 bases to trimming and J lost 5 bases, with 7 bases between them. This chain's CDR3 is CASSHPGETQYF. The CDR3 nucleotides are TGCGCCAGCAGCCACCCGGGGGAGACCCAGTACTTC.

The rearrangement joins TRBV5-1 to TRBJ2-7; a possible D gene is TRBD1 (6 bases). CDR3 length: 15 amino acids. Trimming left V 1 base short and J 5 bases short, with 16 bases between. CDR1 and CDR2 (germline): SGHRS, YFSETQ. The CDR3: CASSLTTGHLHEQYF. CDR3 sequence (DNA): TGCGCCAGCAGCTTGACCACGGGACATCTCCACGAGCAGTACTTC.

J is TRBJ1-5 and V is TRBV2; 7 positions agree with TRBD1. Germline lookup yields CDR1 SNHLY and CDR2 FYNNEI. V was pared by 3 bases and J by 4 bases, with 6 bases of the junction left unmatched. CDR3 length: 15 amino acids. CDR3 in DNA: TGTGCCAGCAGTGATAACAGGGGAAGTAATCAGCCCCAGCATTTT. Protein sequence: CASSDNRGSNQPQHF.